The clone carrying this TCR beta chain was counted a single time. This entry belongs to a study of technical replicates of blood from a handful of donors. Here immunoSEQ multiplex PCR was the method, and the copy in TCRdb shows in-frame clones only, minus some. The table includes approximately 60,000 clones, about 83% detected once. This CDR3 contains 14 residues. Germline CDR1 reads MNHNY; CDR2 reads SVGAGI (reference sequence). The V and J ends lost 7 bases and 3 bases respectively, with 16 bases between them. The rearrangement uses TRBV6-6 and TRBJ2-7; a possible D gene is TRBD2 (6 bases). Sequencing was carried out using PBMCs. The TCR comes from a human donor in good health. Some clones in this sample may be carry-over from other donors' samples. The chain's CDR3 is CASTLGGSGYEQYF. The CDR3 DNA follows: TGTGCCAGCACCCTGGGGGGATCGGGCTACGAGCAGTACTTC.